Listed here are 25 T cell receptor beta chains from one sample, sequenced in a study of Graves' ophthalmopathy and Graves' hyperthyroidism. Investigators amplified TCR beta CDR3 regions from RNA transcripts. Scientists carried out first-round RT-PCR using HTBI primers and then a second-round multiplex PCR. TCRdb reanalysed the multiplex PCR reads using MiXCR and keeps one entry per CDR3 protein. The sample holds under 800,000 distinct CDR3 sequences, approximately 21% seen once. Sequencing was performed on peripheral blood. The receptor source for this set is a woman between 18 and 29 years old with stable Graves' hyperthyroidism. Some clones in this sample may be carry-over from other donors' samples.

This clonotype was observed a handful of times. J is TRBJ1-1 and V is TRBV12-3 or TRBV12-4, with a tentative D call TRBD1 (5 bases). V was pared by 4 bases and J by 1 base, with 10 bases between. The CDR3 loop spans 14 amino acids. The CDR3: CASSSGQSNTEAFF. In nucleotides, the CDR3 is TGTGCCAGCAGTTCGGGGCAGTCGAACACTGAAGCTTTCTTT.

This clonotype has a count of ten or more. Here the CDR3 reads CSAWGDRGFSPLHF. DNA for the CDR3: TGCAGTGCTTGGGGGGATCGGGGTTTCTCACCCCTCCACTTT. This chain joins TRBV20-1 and TRBJ1-6, with D perhaps matching TRBD1 (5 bases). Germline loops: CDR1 DFQATT, CDR2 SNEGSKA (reference sequence). The V end lost 5 bases, the J end lost 10 bases, and 18 bases lay between the germline ends. There are 14 residues in the CDR3.

Ten or more counts support this clonotype. Here the CDR3 reads CATSHRGSPYEQYF. In DNA form, the CDR3 reads TGTGCCACCTCCCACAGGGGCTCGCCCTACGAGCAGTACTTC. The chain joins TRBV24-1 to TRBJ2-7, with TRBD1 matching 7 bases. The CDR3 extends over 14 amino acids. From germline, CDR1 is KGHDR and CDR2 SFDVKD. The V segment lost 9 bases and the J segment 2 bases; nucleotides outside the gene matches: 9.

The sample holds many counts of this clonotype. The J gene is TRBJ1-3, the V gene TRBV20-1; 8 positions match TRBD1. The J segment lost 0 bases and the V segment lost 6 bases, leaving 4 bases of the junction unmatched. The germline CDR1 and CDR2 sequences are DFQATT and SNEGSKA (reference sequence). This CDR3 contains 14 residues. CDR3 sequence reads: CSAPGGYSGNTIYF. The CDR3 coding sequence is TGCAGTGCCCCAGGGGGCTACTCTGGAAACACCATATATTTT.

This clonotype was found many times. This chain connects TRBV9 to TRBJ1-5; D is possibly TRBD1 (5 bases). This CDR3 spans 15 amino acids. Germline CDR1 is SGDLS and CDR2 is YYNGEE. V lost 4 bases and J 6 bases, leaving 17 bases between the germline ends. The CDR3, as DNA: TGTGCCAGCAGCCCGAGTGGGGCTTCGGGTCAGCCCCAGCATTTT. This gives the protein CASSPSGASGQPQHF.

The V call is TRBV15, the J call TRBJ1-2; 8 nucleotides align to TRBD1. Germline-derived CDR1 and CDR2 are LNHNV and YYDKDF (reference sequence). The CDR3 totals 16 residues. Unmatched junction bases numbered 9, after V lost 1 base and J lost 5 bases. Here the CDR3 DNA reads TGTGCCACCAGCAGAGTGGTCGGGACAGGACGGTATGGCTACACCTTC. Protein sequence: CATSRVVGTGRYGYTF.

This clonotype was counted many times. The gene calls are TRBV15 and TRBJ2-7; D might be TRBD2 (6 bases). Germline loops: CDR1 LNHNV, CDR2 YYDKDF (reference sequence). Trimming took off 0 bases at V and 3 bases at J, with 12 bases between the two ends. The CDR3 runs to 15 residues. CDR3 DNA: TGTGCCACCAGCAGAGATTTCGCGCGGGGCTACGAGCAGTACTTC. This codes for CATSRDFARGYEQYF.

Many counts were recorded for this clonotype. CDR3 residues: CASSVVVGTYEQYF. CDR3 DNA: TGTGCCAGCAGTGTAGTAGTTGGTACCTACGAGCAGTACTTC. The chain combines TRBV28 with TRBJ2-7; D is ambiguous. Per germline, CDR1 MDHEN and CDR2 SYDVKM. The ends were cut back, 5 bases at V and 2 bases at J, with 13 bases in the middle. This CDR3 has 14 residues.

This rearrangement joins TRBV5-1 to TRBJ1-1; 7 nucleotides agree with TRBD1. The CDR3 contains 15 residues. CDR1 and CDR2 (germline): SGHRS, YFSETQ. Trimming took 3 bases from V and 1 from J; bases not matched to a gene: 6. The CDR3 sequence is CASSSMRDRNTEAFF. DNA of the CDR3: TGCGCCAGCAGCTCAATGAGGGACAGGAACACTGAAGCTTTCTTT.

This clonotype was picked up many times. The V and J genes are TRBV20-1 and TRBJ2-7; either TRBD1 or TRBD2 may supply D (6 bases each). CDR3 length: 15 amino acids. Germline V gene data show CDR1 as DFQATT and CDR2 as SNEGSKA (reference sequence). Trimming took 0 bases from V and 3 from J, leaving 15 bases between them. This CDR3 reads CSARDGGLGYYEQYF. The CDR3 coding sequence is TGCAGTGCTAGAGATGGGGGGCTGGGATACTACGAGCAGTACTTC.

This clonotype has a count of ten or more. The chain uses TRBV6-5 and TRBJ2-5, with D possibly TRBD2 on 6 matching bases. V lost 0 bases, J lost 2 bases, and 22 bases lay in between. The CDR3 length is 19 residues. Looked up from germline, CDR1 is MNHEY and CDR2 is SVGAGI. CDR3 in amino acids: CASSYSMGLARTNQETQYF. The CDR3 DNA sequence: TGTGCCAGCAGTTACTCGATGGGCCTAGCGAGGACCAATCAAGAGACCCAGTACTTC.

The chain has TRBV6-1 and TRBJ2-2; TRBD1 matches at 7 bases. V shed 5 bases and J 5 bases; nucleotides not matched to a gene: 11. The CDR3 consists of 16 residues. Germline V gene sequence: CDR1 MNHNS, CDR2 SASEGT. The CDR3 is CASSQPRQGLTGELFF. CDR3 nucleotides: TGTGCCAGCAGTCAACCTCGACAGGGTTTAACCGGGGAGCTGTTTTTT.

This clonotype has only a few counts. This chain joins TRBV6-5 and TRBJ2-5; 9 nucleotides agree with TRBD1. CDR3 size: 15 residues. V lost 0 bases and J lost 4; bases outside the gene matches: 3. Per the germline V gene, CDR1 is MNHEY and CDR2 is SVGAGI. The CDR3 DNA sequence: TGTGCCAGCAGTTACTCGACAGGGGGTGTAGAGACCCAGTACTTC. This sequence encodes CASSYSTGGVETQYF.

This clonotype was detected many times. The V call is TRBV29-1, the J call TRBJ2-7; TRBD1 agrees at 9 bases. V was pared by 0 bases and J by 2 bases, with 5 bases of the junction left unmatched. In germline, CDR1 is SQVTM, CDR2 ANQGSEA. The CDR3 runs 15 residues. CDR3 protein: CSVEEWGDRAYEQYF. CDR3 sequence (DNA): TGCAGCGTTGAAGAATGGGGGGACAGGGCCTACGAGCAGTACTTC.

This clonotype was seen at least ten times. This chain connects TRBV10-3 to TRBJ2-5; weak D call: TRBD1 (6 bases). This CDR3 region has 15 residues. V dropped 4 bases and J dropped 2 bases, with 14 bases sitting between them. Germline V CDR1 and CDR2: ENHRY, SYGVKD. The CDR3 sequence: CAISGTAGAQETQYF. CDR3 DNA: TGTGCCATCAGTGGTACGGCAGGGGCGCAAGAGACCCAGTACTTC.

This rearrangement joins TRBV10-3 to TRBJ1-1; D ambiguous. CDR3 length: 15 residues. Per germline, CDR1 ENHRY and CDR2 SYGVKD. V lost 0 bases and J 3 bases, leaving 11 bases between the germline ends. In nucleotides, the CDR3 is TGTGCCATCAGTGAGTCGAGCCCATTGGACACTGAAGCTTTCTTT. It specifies CAISESSPLDTEAFF.

The chain links TRBV30 to TRBJ2-7; TRBD1 might be the D (6 bases). V was cut by 0 bases and J by 3 bases, with 12 bases left in between. Germline-derived CDR1 and CDR2 are GTSNPN and SVGIG (reference sequence). The length of the CDR3 is 14 residues. The CDR3 DNA follows: TGTGCCTGGAGTGTACAGGGTATCAACTACGAGCAGTACTTC. Translating it yields CAWSVQGINYEQYF.

This clonotype has at least ten counts. CDR3 sequence: CASRTGGVYGYTF. CDR3 bases: TGTGCCAGTCGGACAGGGGGGGTCTATGGCTACACCTTC. The rearrangement uses TRBV28 and TRBJ1-2; 10 bases are a match to TRBD1. V lost 9 bases to trimming and J lost 4 bases; unmatched junction nucleotides: 5. CDR1 and CDR2 from the germline V gene are MDHEN and SYDVKM. There are 13 residues in the CDR3.

This chain joins TRBV27 and TRBJ1-6; D ambiguous. The CDR3 loop spans 14 amino acids. Germline CDR1 MNHEY, CDR2 SMNVEV (reference sequence). V was cut by 5 bases and J by 15 bases, with 20 bases left in between. The CDR3 is CASSPPDSSGRLHF. Written as DNA, the CDR3 is TGTGCCAGCAGTCCCCCCGACTCGTCTGGGCGCCTCCACTTT.

The table lists this clonotype with many counts. The genes are TRBV6-2 or TRBV6-3 and TRBJ1-2; TRBD1 might be the D (5 bases). Trimming shortened V by 1 base and J by 4 bases, and 25 bases separated the two germline ends. The germline V gene has CDR1 MNHEY and CDR2 SVGEGT. CDR3 length: 19 residues. CDR3 sequence (DNA): TGTGCCAGCAGTTACTTATCGACCCCCAACCAGGGCGGGCCCTATGGCTACACCTTC. This translates into CASSYLSTPNQGGPYGYTF.

Only a few counts were recorded for this clonotype. The V call is TRBV28, the J call TRBJ1-1; 10 bases match TRBD1. The junction had 8 bases not matched to a gene; V was cut back by 4 bases and J by 0 bases. The length of the CDR3 is 17 residues. Germline lookup yields CDR1 MDHEN and CDR2 SYDVKM. The CDR3, as DNA: TGTGCCAGCAGTTCGTTGACAGGGGGCTACATGAACACTGAAGCTTTCTTT. Translated, it gives CASSSLTGGYMNTEAFF.

This clonotype was counted only a few times. DNA for the CDR3: TGTGCCAGTAGCCCTGACAGGGGGGCGCGCACTGAAGCTTTCTTT. This sequence encodes CASSPDRGARTEAFF. The chain uses TRBV19 and TRBJ1-1, with 9 bases matching TRBD1. The CDR3 contains 15 residues. V shed 6 bases and J 4 bases; nucleotides not matched to a gene: 9. Germline lookup yields CDR1 LNHDA and CDR2 SQIVND (reference sequence).

This clonotype was observed a handful of times. J is TRBJ2-5 and V is TRBV11-2, with D hard to call. Germline V gives CDR1 SGHAT, CDR2 FQNNGV. CDR3 length: 13 amino acids. V was cut by 5 bases and J by 2 bases, with 9 bases left in between. The CDR3 protein is CASSLTEQETQYF. DNA for the CDR3: TGTGCCAGCAGCCTGACGGAGCAAGAGACCCAGTACTTC.

This clonotype was observed at least ten times. V gene TRBV7-2 combines with J gene TRBJ1-1; D is uncertain. The CDR3 is 15 residues long. Germline V CDR1 and CDR2: SGHTA, FQGNSA. V was clipped by 3 bases and J by 5 bases, with 16 bases between them. The CDR3 nucleotides are TGTGCCAGCAGCTTTGCCTCATCCGCGGGGACTGAAGCTTTCTTT. It translates to CASSFASSAGTEAFF.

Ten or more counts support this clonotype. This chain joins TRBV5-6 and TRBJ2-5; no clear D gene. The V gene's germline CDR1 is SGHDT and CDR2 YYEEEE. V gave up 4 bases and J gave up 7 bases, with 20 bases separating them. CDR3 size: 15 residues. In nucleotides, the CDR3 is TGTGCCAGCAGCCAGACTCTCGGACCACCGGGGACCCAGTACTTC. Translated, it gives CASSQTLGPPGTQYF.